This record concerns one TCR beta chain sequence. What it binds is unknown. The data originate from a study of graft-versus-host responses after intestinal transplantation. TCRdb's copy holds only in-frame clones and misses some; the assay was immunoSEQ multiplex PCR. This table has about 89,000 clones, around 91% appearing once. Here the sequenced sample was unstimulated CD4+ T cells sorted from spleen or lymph node cells, taken before intestinal transplant. This sequence originates from a human donor who received an intestinal transplant.

The CDR3, as DNA: TGCGCCAGCAGCTTGGGGCGGACTAGCGGGGAGGCCGAGCAGTACTTC. Protein: CASSLGRTSGEAEQYF. This chain joins TRBV5-1 and TRBJ2-7, with TRBD2 matching 12 bases. V lost 0 bases, J lost 6 bases, and 7 bases stayed unmatched. From germline, CDR1 is SGHRS and CDR2 YFSETQ. This CDR3 comprises 16 residues.